This entry describes one TCR beta chain. Antigen: not known. The sample originates from a study of beta chain features in type 1 diabetes. On the study more broadly: The study examined 107,917,701 sorted cells across all samples.

All sorted populations exceeded 95% purity. V gave up 6 bases and J gave up 3 bases; unmatched junction bases: 11. The CDR3 totals 15 residues. The V gene's germline CDR1 is KGHSH and CDR2 LQKENI. Study outcomes and limitations: A closer apparent resemblance between naive, central memory and Treg TCRB repertoires was seen in patients than in healthy donors. Moderately but significantly shorter TCRB CDR3s were found in Type 1 diabetes patients in all four CD4+ subsets.

cDNA synthesis used the whole RNA isolate, giving expressed TCRB sequences. Sequencing was performed with immunoSEQ multiplex PCR; in TCRdb, only in-frame clones are kept and a portion is missing. The table shows about 23,000 clones, with about 57% occurring only once. The J gene is TRBJ2-7, the V gene TRBV18; 7 nucleotides agree with TRBD1. Material: stem cell memory CD4+ T cells from blood. The receptor was isolated from a man aged 18 to 30 with type 1 diabetes. Here the CDR3 DNA reads TGTGCCAGCTCTATATCCGGGACAGAACTCTACGAGCAGTACTTC. Amino acid sequence: CASSISGTELYEQYF.